This T cell receptor beta chain was found in a study of T cell repertoires in cytomegalovirus infection. About this clonotype: What it binds is not known.

A single record per CDR3 protein comes from TCRdb applying MiXCR to the reads. The sample carries under 120,000 distinct CDR3 sequences, roughly 41% recorded once. The receptor was derived from a human donor in good health (CMV status not recorded). Some clones in this sample may be carry-over from other donors' samples. The sequencing used CD8+ T cells from cultured PBMCs, collected from culture after CMV antigen stimulation.

The CDR3 reads CASSWTDYYEQYF. Here the CDR3 DNA reads TGTGCCAGCAGTTGGACAGACTACTACGAGCAGTACTTC. This chain connects TRBV12-3 or TRBV12-4 to TRBJ2-7; D may be TRBD1 (6 bases). The germline V and J ends were trimmed by 4 bases and 3 bases, with 10 bases remaining between them. The CDR3 extends over 13 amino acids.